The next 27 T cell receptor beta chains were all read from a single sample in a study of blood T cell repertoires in COVID-19. The method was immunoSEQ multiplex PCR; TCRdb's version includes in-frame clones alone and lacks a portion of them. The repertoire holds 150,000 to 200,000 clones, with 70% to 80% as singletons. Material: peripheral blood. The receptors here all came from a woman aged 60-70 years with COVID-19, enrolled during active disease.

The chain couples TRBV5-1 to TRBJ1-1; D ambiguous. Germline lookup yields CDR1 SGHRS and CDR2 YFSETQ. V was clipped by 4 bases and J by 1 base, with 11 bases between them. The CDR3 has 14 residues. The chain's CDR3 is CASSPLVQNTEAFF. The CDR3 region has the DNA TGCGCCAGCAGCCCCCTAGTCCAGAACACTGAAGCTTTCTTT. Full variable domain (rest looked up from reference TRBV5-1 and TRBJ1-1): KAGVTQTPRYLIKTRGQQVTLSCSPISGHRSVSWYQQTPGQGLQFLFEYFSETQRNKGNFPGRFSGRQFSNSRSEMNVSTLELGDSALYLCASSPLVQNTEAFFGQGTRLTVV.

The rearrangement links TRBV5-8 to TRBJ2-7; weak D call: TRBD1 (5 bases). CDR1 and CDR2 from the germline V gene are SGHTS and YDEGEE. Trimming took 2 bases from V and 0 from J, leaving 18 bases between them. The CDR3 covers 17 residues. DNA of the CDR3: TGTGCCAGCAGCTTAAGTTGGGGCCTCGCAAGCTCCTACGAGCAGTACTTC. Amino acid sequence: CASSLSWGLASSYEQYF.

In this sample, this clone turned up many times. The chain carries TRBV15 and TRBJ1-1; D uncertain. This CDR3 contains 14 residues. V was clipped by 0 bases and J by 1 base, with 6 bases between them. Germline V gene lookup returns CDR1 LNHNV and CDR2 YYDKDF (reference sequence). CDR3 in DNA: TGTGCCACCAGCAGAGAGGCAGAGAACACTGAAGCTTTCTTT. Protein: CATSREAENTEAFF.

V and J are TRBV7-9 and TRBJ1-2; 10 nucleotides line up with TRBD1. The CDR3 runs 15 residues. The germline V gene encodes CDR1 SEHNR and CDR2 FQNEAQ (reference sequence). V gave up 2 bases and J gave up 4 bases; unmatched junction bases: 4. DNA for the CDR3: TGTGCCAGCAGCTTACCGGGACAGGGGACCTATGGCTACACCTTC. The encoded protein is CASSLPGQGTYGYTF.

V is TRBV10-3 and J is TRBJ2-4; TRBD1 might be the D (6 bases). The CDR3 totals 17 residues. Trimming pared 0 bases from V and 6 bases from J, leaving 18 bases between. CDR1 is ENHRY, CDR2 SYGVKD, per germline. The CDR3 DNA reads TGTGCCATCAGTGAGTCGGCAGGGGCAGGAGTGGGAAACATTCAGTACTTC. This sequence encodes CAISESAGAGVGNIQYF.

This clone was seen only once. The CDR3 loop is CAWRRGTNYGYTF. Here the CDR3 DNA reads TGTGCCTGGAGGCGGGGGACTAACTATGGCTACACCTTC. The genes are TRBV30 and TRBJ1-2; weak D call: TRBD1 (5 bases). Germline lookup yields CDR1 GTSNPN and CDR2 SVGIG (reference sequence). Trimming removed 3 bases at V and 0 bases at J, with 8 bases between. The CDR3 has 13 amino acids.

The chain uses TRBV6-5 and TRBJ1-1; 7 bases match TRBD1. The CDR3 is 12 amino acids. Germline CDR1 reads MNHEY; CDR2 reads SVGAGI. Germline trimming cut 6 bases from V and 5 bases from J; bases unmatched to any gene: 3. CDR3 sequence reads: CASSRGVTEAFF. The CDR3 DNA reads as TGTGCCAGCAGCAGGGGGGTGACTGAAGCTTTCTTT.

This sequence joins TRBV10-3 and TRBJ2-3, with TRBD2 identical over 11 bases. This CDR3 region has 17 residues. Germline CDR1 is ENHRY and CDR2 is SYGVKD. J gave up 5 bases and V 4 bases, and 11 bases lay outside the gene matches. CDR3 residues: CAISGRSGRAGGDTQYF. CDR3 coding DNA: TGTGCCATCAGTGGACGTAGCGGGAGGGCCGGGGGAGATACGCAGTATTTT.

The chain is built from TRBV5-5 and TRBJ1-2, with TRBD1 as a possible D gene (6 bases). This CDR3 is 15 amino acids long. Trimming removed 6 bases at V and 1 base at J, with 16 bases between. Germline V gene sequence: CDR1 SGHKS, CDR2 YYEKEE (reference sequence). This CDR3 reads CASTLRTDINYGYTF. In DNA, the CDR3 is TGTGCCAGCACCCTTCGGACAGACATTAACTATGGCTACACCTTC.

J is TRBJ2-3 and V is TRBV24-1; tentative D call: TRBD2 (6 bases). V gave up 6 bases and J gave up 0 bases, with 9 bases separating them. The CDR3 extends over 14 amino acids. Germline loops: CDR1 KGHDR, CDR2 SFDVKD. CDR3 DNA sequence: TGTGCCACCAGTCGGGACTTAAGCACAGATACGCAGTATTTT. As protein: CATSRDLSTDTQYF.

This rearrangement joins TRBV27 to TRBJ2-1, with D tentatively TRBD1 (5 bases). Germline CDR1 is MNHEY and CDR2 is SMNVEV (reference sequence). This CDR3 spans 12 amino acids. Trimming pared 3 bases from V and 7 bases from J, leaving 7 bases between. The CDR3 nucleotides read TGTGCCAGCAGTTTCCACAGGAATGAGCAGTTCTTC. Amino acids: CASSFHRNEQFF.

This clone was recorded once. CDR3 region: CASSQDTVTEQYF. In DNA, the CDR3 is TGTGCCAGCAGCCAAGATACGGTAACCGAGCAGTACTTC. This chain connects TRBV4-2 to TRBJ2-7; no clear D gene. This CDR3 has 13 residues. Trimming pared 0 bases from V and 6 bases from J, leaving 9 bases between. Germline loops: CDR1 LGHNA, CDR2 YNFKEQ.

The chain is built from TRBV28 and TRBJ2-3, with 10 bases aligning to TRBD2. Looked up from germline, CDR1 is MDHEN and CDR2 is SYDVKM. V trimming: 6 bases; J trimming: 3 bases; junction bases outside the gene matches: 9. This CDR3 spans 16 amino acids. In nucleotides, the CDR3 is TGTGCCAGCAGCATCCTAGCGGGGGTTGGGACAGATACGCAGTATTTT. Translating gives CASSILAGVGTDTQYF.

The chain uses TRBV11-2 and TRBJ2-3; 11 bases align to TRBD1. Germline lookup yields CDR1 SGHAT and CDR2 FQNNGV. Trimming at V came to 3 bases and at J to 1 base, leaving 3 bases not matched to a gene. The CDR3 is 16 amino acids. Here the CDR3 reads CASSFGTGGRTDTQYF. CDR3 coding DNA: TGTGCCAGCAGCTTCGGGACAGGGGGGCGCACAGATACGCAGTATTTT.

The gene calls are TRBV19 and TRBJ2-1, with 7 bases matching TRBD2. With 3 bases clipped from V and 10 bases from J, the junction kept 18 bases outside the gene matches. This CDR3 spans 17 amino acids. Germline-derived CDR1 and CDR2 are LNHDA and SQIVND (reference sequence). In DNA, the CDR3 is TGTGCCAGTAGTATGCCCTCGGGGGGAGCGGGAACTAAAGAGCAGTTCTTC. Protein sequence: CASSMPSGGAGTKEQFF.

This chain uses TRBV7-9 with TRBJ2-2; 11 bases agree with TRBD1. The trim removed 5 bases at V and 5 bases at J, leaving 7 bases unmatched. CDR3 length: 16 residues. CDR1 is SEHNR and CDR2 is FQNEAQ in the germline V gene (reference sequence). The CDR3 region is CASSVPGTGGTGELFF. CDR3 in DNA: TGTGCCAGCAGCGTACCCGGGACAGGGGGAACCGGGGAGCTGTTTTTT. Combining the CDR3 with reference TRBV7-9 and TRBJ2-2 gives the whole variable domain DTGVSQNPRHKITKRGQNVTFRCDPISEHNRLYWYRQTLGQGPEFLTYFQNEAQLEKSRLLSDRFSAERPKGSFSTLEIQRTEQGDSAMYLCASSVPGTGGTGELFFGEGSRLTVL.

A few counts support this clone. The V and J genes are TRBV28 and TRBJ2-6; 13 bases align to TRBD2. The trim removed 4 bases at V and 3 bases at J, leaving 6 bases unmatched. The CDR3 is 18 amino acids. Germline V CDR1 and CDR2: MDHEN, SYDVKM. DNA of the CDR3: TGTGCCAGCAGTTCAACTAGCGGGGGGGAGGTTGGGGCCAACGTCCTGACTTTC. It translates to CASSSTSGGEVGANVLTF.

This clone was seen just once. The chain recombines TRBV28 with TRBJ1-5; unclear D gene. Per germline, CDR1 MDHEN and CDR2 SYDVKM. CDR3 length equals 15 residues. Trimming removed 2 bases from V and 0 bases from J, with 8 bases in between. This CDR3 is CASSLGPISNQPQHF. The CDR3 nucleotides are TGTGCCAGCAGTTTAGGCCCGATTAGCAATCAGCCCCAGCATTTT. Full variable domain (remainder filled in from reference TRBV28 and TRBJ1-5): DVKVTQSSRYLVKRTGEKVFLECVQDMDHENMFWYRQDPGLGLRLIYFSYDVKMKEKGDIPEGYSVSREKKERFSLILESASTNQTSMYLCASSLGPISNQPQHFGDGTRLSIL.

A remark on this clone: A much bigger clone sits one base away, suggesting this may be a read error. The chain carries TRBV7-3 and TRBJ2-1, with 14 bases identical to TRBD2. Per germline, CDR1 SGHTA and CDR2 FQGTGA. J gave up 8 bases and V 5 bases, and 2 bases lay outside the gene matches. The CDR3 consists of 14 residues. The CDR3, as DNA: TGTGCCAGCAGCCCGGGACTAGCGGGAGATGAGCAGTTCTTC. This codes for CASSPGLAGDEQFF.

This clone came up many times. The rearrangement joins TRBV7-9 to TRBJ1-3, with a tentative D call TRBD1 (6 bases). The V and J ends lost 0 bases and 2 bases respectively, with 14 bases between them. CDR3 length equals 17 residues. CDR1 is SEHNR and CDR2 is FQNEAQ in the germline V gene (reference sequence). For the CDR3, the DNA is TGTGCCAGCAGCTTAGCGTCAGCGGGGGCCACTGGAAACACCATATATTTT. This sequence encodes CASSLASAGATGNTIYF.

This clone showed up just once. The CDR3 loop reads CASSPIAGQGSGELFF. Here the CDR3 DNA reads TGTGCCAGCAGTCCAATAGCCGGACAGGGAAGCGGGGAGCTGTTTTTT. The gene calls are TRBV27 and TRBJ2-2; 8 bases line up with TRBD1. The CDR3 is made up of 16 amino acids. The germline CDR1 and CDR2 sequences are MNHEY and SMNVEV (reference sequence). V was clipped by 5 bases and J by 7 bases; unmatched bases: 12.

This clone was seen only a few times. CDR3 DNA sequence: TGTGCCAGCAGTTACGCCGGGACAAGCACCTACAATGAGCAGTTCTTC. It yields the protein CASSYAGTSTYNEQFF. This rearrangement joins TRBV6-6 to TRBJ2-1; D may be TRBD1 (6 bases). V shed 2 bases and J shed 2 bases, with 13 bases lying between them. Germline assignment: CDR1 MNHNY and CDR2 SVGAGI (reference sequence). The CDR3 spans 16 residues.

This rearrangement joins TRBV11-1 to TRBJ2-5; no definite D call. Trimming cost V 5 bases and J 5 bases, with 12 bases left between them. Per germline, CDR1 SGHAT and CDR2 FQDESV (reference sequence). The length of the CDR3 is 13 residues. Written as DNA, the CDR3 is TGTGCCAGCAGCCCCTCAGGTCCGGAGACCCAGTACTTC. Translated: CASSPSGPETQYF. Full variable domain (missing parts from reference TRBV11-1 and TRBJ2-5): EAEVAQSPRYKITEKSQAVAFWCDPISGHATLYWYRQILGQGPELLVQFQDESVVDDSQLPKDRFSAERLKGVDSTLKIQPAELGDSAMYLCASSPSGPETQYFGPGTRLLVL.

The count of this clone is one. The chain links TRBV7-2 to TRBJ2-2; a possible D gene is TRBD2 (5 bases). CDR1 is SGHTA, CDR2 FQGNSA, per germline. V lost 5 bases, J lost 1 base, and 8 bases lay in between. This CDR3 contains 14 residues. CDR3 loop: CASSRGGNTGELFF. DNA for the CDR3: TGTGCCAGCAGCCGCGGAGGGAACACCGGGGAGCTGTTTTTT.

The chain couples TRBV4-1 to TRBJ2-7, with unresolved D. V shed 2 bases and J shed 6 bases, with 11 bases lying between them. The CDR3 has 13 amino acids. In germline, CDR1 is MGHRA, CDR2 YSYEKL. The CDR3 spells CASSQSTIGEQYV. Here the CDR3 DNA reads TGCGCCAGCAGCCAATCCACGATCGGCGAGCAGTACGTC.

The chain links TRBV6-2 or TRBV6-3 to TRBJ1-1; no clear D gene. V lost 6 bases, J lost 1 base, and 9 bases lay in between. The CDR3 has 13 amino acids. Germline assignment: CDR1 MNHEY and CDR2 SVGEGT. CDR3 DNA sequence: TGTGCCAGCAGCCGCCGGGGGAACACTGAAGCTTTCTTT. It translates to CASSRRGNTEAFF.

This clone was counted only a few times. The chain recombines TRBV9 with TRBJ2-3; a weak D match, TRBD2 (6 bases). CDR1 and CDR2 (germline): SGDLS, YYNGEE. This CDR3 is built from 14 residues. Trimming shortened V by 3 bases and J by 2 bases, and 10 bases separated the two germline ends. The CDR3 DNA reads as TGTGCCAGCAGCGACCGGGACTCCACAGATACGCAGTATTTT. As protein: CASSDRDSTDTQYF.